Given below is one TCR beta chain in context. Its antigen is unidentified. This entry is derived from a study of shared clonotypes between healthy human individuals. Using approximately 200 ng DNA, about 29,000 T cell genomes, the sorted-subset replicate PCRs were run. Measured with immunoSEQ multiplex PCR; TCRdb has only the in-frame clones, and not every one. This table has 90,000 to 120,000 clones, less than 75% appearing once. The study's findings and limits: Relative to memory subsets, naive subsets generally showed larger estimated richness.

The clonotype was recovered from a woman under 40 in good health. What was sequenced was memory CD8+ T cells sorted from blood. Subset denoted: CD45RO+ cells pooled with CCR7-negative TemRA cells.

CDR3 DNA sequence: TGTGCCAGCAGCTCCGGGACAGCTCCTTCCCCCTCCTACGAGCAGTACTTC. It translates to CASSSGTAPSPSYEQYF. The chain carries TRBV5-6 and TRBJ2-7, with 7 bases that match TRBD1. Germline trimming cut 3 bases from V and 0 bases from J; bases unmatched to any gene: 12. Germline loops: CDR1 SGHDT, CDR2 YYEEEE. This CDR3 has 17 residues.